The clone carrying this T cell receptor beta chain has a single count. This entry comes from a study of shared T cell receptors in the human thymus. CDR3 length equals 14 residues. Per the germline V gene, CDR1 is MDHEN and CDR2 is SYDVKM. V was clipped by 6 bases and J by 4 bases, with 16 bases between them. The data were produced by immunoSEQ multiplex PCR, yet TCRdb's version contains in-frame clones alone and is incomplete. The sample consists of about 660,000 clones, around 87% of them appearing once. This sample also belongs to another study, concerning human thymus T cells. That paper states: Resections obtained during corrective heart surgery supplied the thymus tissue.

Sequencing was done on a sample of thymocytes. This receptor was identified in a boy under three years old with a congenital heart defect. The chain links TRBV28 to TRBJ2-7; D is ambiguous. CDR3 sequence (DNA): TGTGCCAGCAGATCAGACGACGGGTGGTACGAGCAGTACTTC. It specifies CASRSDDGWYEQYF.